The present T cell receptor (beta chain) was sequenced within a study of blood T cell repertoires in COVID-19. Study overall: Both acute and convalescent COVID-19 samples were obtained from the United States, Italy and Spain. T cells, B-cell-depleted T cells, or PBMCs provided the cDNA or gDNA that served as material.

Trimming took 7 bases from V and 6 from J, leaving 15 bases between them. Germline V lookup: CDR1 SQVTM, CDR2 ANQGSEA. The CDR3 is 12 residues long. Enrollees, about 18 to 95 years old, lived in about two dozen US areas. Grouping used clinical history reported by participants in a survey and questionnaire. The method was immunoSEQ multiplex PCR; TCRdb's version includes in-frame clones alone and lacks a portion of them. The table shows around 300,000 clones, with roughly 90% occurring only once. The gene calls are TRBV29-1 and TRBJ1-2; D gene unclear. Sequencing input: PBMCs or T cells enriched from blood (not recorded which). This receptor was taken from a woman aged 18-29 years with acute COVID-19. CDR3 sequence reads: CSGYTMVDGYTF. The CDR3, as DNA: TGCAGCGGGTACACAATGGTCGATGGCTACACCTTC.